The 10 T cell receptor beta chains presented below share a single source sample, sequenced in a study of T cell repertoires and Cas9 in healthy adults. Repertoires were generated with immunoSEQ multiplex PCR, while TCRdb's copy carries only in-frame clones and drops some. The data contain approximately 22,000 clones, around 90% of them singletons. Specimen: CD4+ effector T cells (CD127+, CD25-, CD137-, CD154-) from PBMCs; culture status not recorded. All receptors derive from a human donor in good health.

The chain combines TRBV30 with TRBJ1-1; 7 positions match TRBD1. Germline values: CDR1 GTSNPN, CDR2 SVGIG (reference sequence). J lost 3 bases, V lost 4 bases, and 8 bases had no gene match. This CDR3 contains 14 residues. CDR3 protein: CAWNQKGADTEAFF. CDR3 bases: TGTGCCTGGAACCAGAAGGGGGCCGACACTGAAGCTTTCTTT. Filled out from reference TRBV30 and TRBJ1-1, the complete variable domain reads SQTIHQWPATLVQPVGSPLSLECTVEGTSNPNLYWYRQAAGRGLQLLFYSVGIGQISSEVPQNLSASRPQDRQFILSSKKLLLSDSGFYLCAWNQKGADTEAFFGQGTRLTVV.

CDR3 nucleotide sequence: TGTGCCAGCAGCCAAGCTGAGGGCACTGAAGCTTTCTTT. Amino acid sequence: CASSQAEGTEAFF. V gene TRBV14 combines with J gene TRBJ1-1, with unresolved D. The length of the CDR3 is 13 residues. V lost 1 base and J lost 4, with 7 bases in between. Germline V gene data show CDR1 as SGHDN and CDR2 as FVKESK.

The chain uses TRBV4-2 and TRBJ1-5; tentatively, D is TRBD1 (5 bases). The germline CDR1 and CDR2 sequences are LGHNA and YNFKEQ. There are 17 residues in the CDR3. Trimming cost V 2 bases and J 3 bases, with 17 bases left between them. The CDR3 reads CASSQKLLRQNNQPQHF. The CDR3 coding sequence is TGTGCCAGCAGCCAAAAGTTACTCCGACAGAACAATCAGCCCCAGCATTTT.

This clone turned up a few times. The chain has TRBV30 and TRBJ1-2; maybe TRBD1 (6 bases). Trimming took off 7 bases at V and 4 bases at J, with 13 bases between the two ends. This CDR3 spans 12 amino acids. Looked up from germline, CDR1 is GTSNPN and CDR2 is SVGIG (reference sequence). In nucleotides, the CDR3 is TGTGCCTTCCCACAGGGACCCTATGGCTACACCTTC. Its translation: CAFPQGPYGYTF.

The chain joins TRBV11-2 to TRBJ1-1; possibly TRBD1 for D (6 bases). CDR1 is SGHAT, CDR2 FQNNGV, per germline. V was shortened by 5 bases and J by 5 bases, with 15 bases between the two germline ends. CDR3 length: 14 residues. The CDR3 DNA follows: TGTGCCAGCAGCAAACCAGGGGCAGGGACTGAAGCTTTCTTT. Protein sequence: CASSKPGAGTEAFF.

This rearrangement joins TRBV15 to TRBJ1-2; D not resolved. The germline V gene has CDR1 LNHNV and CDR2 YYDKDF (reference sequence). Trimming cost V 5 bases and J 4 bases, with 23 bases left between them. The CDR3 totals 17 residues. The CDR3 DNA reads TGTGCCACCAGCGGAAACAAAGGGTGTGGAAAGACCTATGGCTACACCTTC. It codes for CATSGNKGCGKTYGYTF.

This sequence joins TRBV4-1 and TRBJ2-7; 8 nucleotides align to TRBD1. After removal of 8 bases from V and 7 bases from J, the junction contained 10 bases not matched to a gene. This CDR3 region has 13 residues. The germline V gene has CDR1 MGHRA and CDR2 YSYEKL. The CDR3 loop reads CASQGRGLDEQYF. CDR3 DNA: TGCGCCAGCCAGGGCAGGGGGCTGGATGAGCAGTACTTC.

The V call is TRBV11-1, the J call TRBJ1-1; D might be TRBD1 (5 bases). The CDR3 sequence is 15 residues long. Germline lookup yields CDR1 SGHAT and CDR2 FQDESV (reference sequence). The V gene lost 3 bases and the J gene lost 1 base, with 12 bases spanning the gap. CDR3 loop: CASSLIFGANTEAFF. The CDR3, as DNA: TGTGCCAGCAGCTTGATATTCGGGGCGAACACTGAAGCTTTCTTT.

The CDR3 nucleotides read TGTGCCAGCAGTTACTCAAGGGGGCGAGGGAATGAAAAACTGTTTTTT. It is translated as CASSYSRGRGNEKLFF. J is TRBJ1-4 and V is TRBV6-5; 7 bases line up with TRBD1. The germline V gene encodes CDR1 MNHEY and CDR2 SVGAGI. The CDR3 runs to 16 residues. The junction had 6 bases not matched to a gene; V was cut back by 0 bases and J by 5 bases.

This sequence joins TRBV5-4 and TRBJ1-5; tentatively, D is TRBD1 (6 bases). Germline assignment: CDR1 SGHNT and CDR2 YYREEE (reference sequence). Deletions cut 0 bases from V and 6 bases from J, with 10 bases between. The CDR3 length is 14 residues. The CDR3 loop reads CASSLDQGSQPQHF. The CDR3 DNA is TGTGCCAGCAGCTTGGATCAGGGGAGTCAGCCCCAGCATTTT.